This T cell receptor beta chain is drawn from a study of T cell repertoires in cytomegalovirus infection. One entry per CDR3 protein, called by TCRdb with MiXCR from the reads. The table includes about 310,000 distinct CDR3 sequences, around 25% detected once. A word on this clonotype: Its target is unknown.

This clonotype was sampled from a human donor in good health (CMV status not recorded). Some clones in this sample may be carry-over from other donors' samples. The specimen comprised cultured PBMCs, sampled from culture after CMV antigen stimulation.

CDR3 nucleotide sequence: TGTGCCAGCAGTTCCGGGACAGGGGAAATTGAAGCTTTCTTT. Protein product: CASSSGTGEIEAFF. The chain carries TRBV12-3 or TRBV12-4 and TRBJ1-1; 10 nucleotides agree with TRBD1. This CDR3 region has 14 residues. Trimming removed 4 bases from V and 7 bases from J; junction bases left unmatched: 6.